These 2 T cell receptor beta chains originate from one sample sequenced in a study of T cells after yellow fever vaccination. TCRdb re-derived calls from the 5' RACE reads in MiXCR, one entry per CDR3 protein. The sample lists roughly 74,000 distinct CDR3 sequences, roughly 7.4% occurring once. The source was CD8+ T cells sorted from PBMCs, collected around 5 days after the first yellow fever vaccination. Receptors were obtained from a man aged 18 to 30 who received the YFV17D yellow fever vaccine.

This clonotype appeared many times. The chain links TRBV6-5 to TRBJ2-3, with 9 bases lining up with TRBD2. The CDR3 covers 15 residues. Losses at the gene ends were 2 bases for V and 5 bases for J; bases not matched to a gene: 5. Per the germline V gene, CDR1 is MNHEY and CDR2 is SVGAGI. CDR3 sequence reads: CASSYPAGGQDTQYF. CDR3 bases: TGTGCCAGCAGTTACCCGGCGGGGGGGCAAGATACGCAGTATTTT.

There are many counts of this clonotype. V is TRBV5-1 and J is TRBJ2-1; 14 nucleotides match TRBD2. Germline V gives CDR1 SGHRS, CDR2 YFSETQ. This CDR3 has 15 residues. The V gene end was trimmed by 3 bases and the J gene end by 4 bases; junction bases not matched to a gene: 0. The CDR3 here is CASSWTSGRYNEQFF. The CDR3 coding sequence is TGCGCCAGCAGCTGGACTAGCGGGAGGTACAATGAGCAGTTCTTC.